The 5 T cell receptor beta chains in this list originate from one sample, sequenced in a study of blood T cell repertoires in COVID-19. The protocol was immunoSEQ multiplex PCR, while the TCRdb copy is restricted to in-frame clones and leaves out a portion. The sample holds 150,000 to 200,000 clones, around 82% seen once. Sequencing used peripheral blood. These receptor sequences come from a woman aged 35 to 49 with COVID-19, enrolled during active disease.

In regard to this clone: This clone may be a read error of a much larger clone one base away. The chain employs TRBV7-2 and TRBJ2-1; 12 bases match TRBD2. This CDR3 is 15 amino acids long. The V segment lost 4 bases and the J segment 4 bases; nucleotides outside the gene matches: 2. Looked up from germline, CDR1 is SGHTA and CDR2 is FQGNSA. CDR3 protein: CASSSGLAGYNEQFF. The DNA of the CDR3 is TGTGCCAGCAGCTCCGGACTAGCGGGGTACAATGAGCAGTTCTTC.

The sample holds a few counts of this clone. This rearrangement joins TRBV4-1 to TRBJ1-2; a possible D gene is TRBD1 (6 bases). The CDR3 consists of 15 residues. CDR1 and CDR2 from the germline V gene are MGHRA and YSYEKL. The V end was cut by 1 base, the J end by 0 bases, with 9 bases between. CDR3 residues: CASSQGGQANYGYTF. As DNA, the CDR3 is TGCGCCAGCAGCCAAGGGGGACAAGCTAACTATGGCTACACCTTC.

The chain has TRBV7-8 and TRBJ2-1, with a tentative D call TRBD2 (5 bases). The ends were cut back, 7 bases at V and 0 bases at J, with 13 bases in the middle. The V gene's germline CDR1 is SGHVS and CDR2 FQNEAQ. This CDR3 is 15 amino acids long. The CDR3 sequence: CASTESGISYNEQFF. The CDR3 nucleotides read TGTGCCAGCACCGAGAGCGGAATCTCCTACAATGAGCAGTTCTTC.

This chain joins TRBV7-9 and TRBJ2-5, with 7 bases matching TRBD2. Per the germline V gene, CDR1 is SEHNR and CDR2 is FQNEAQ (reference sequence). V was pared by 5 bases and J by 2 bases, with 8 bases of the junction left unmatched. The CDR3 spans 15 residues. CDR3 DNA sequence: TGTGCCAGCAGCGCGTGGGAGGGAGGGCAAGAGACCCAGTACTTC. Translation gives CASSAWEGGQETQYF.

The chain is built from TRBV15 and TRBJ2-2; TRBD1 matches 12 bases. V gave up 1 base and J gave up 4 bases; unmatched junction bases: 10. Germline assignment: CDR1 LNHNV and CDR2 YYDKDF (reference sequence). CDR3 length equals 19 residues. The CDR3 region is CATSRVGTGGDLGTGELFF. The CDR3 DNA is TGTGCCACCAGCAGAGTGGGGACAGGGGGCGATTTGGGCACCGGGGAGCTGTTTTTT.